This T cell receptor beta chain was captured in a study of shared clonotypes between healthy human individuals. Naive CD8 cells, CD45RO-negative and positively selected for CCR7, excluded terminally differentiated effector memory CD45RA+ cells. Libraries were prepared by immunoSEQ multiplex PCR; TCRdb keeps only in-frame clonotypes and omits some of them. The profile shows more than 2 million clones, 93% of them singletons. The clonotype comes from a man between 18 and 29 years old in good health. Some clones in this sample may be carry-over from other donors' samples. The source material was naive CD8+ T cells from PBMCs.

Here the CDR3 DNA reads TGTGCCACCAGCGAAAACAGGGGCTCTGGAAACACCATATATTTT. Encoded protein: CATSENRGSGNTIYF. The chain recombines TRBV15 with TRBJ1-3, with 7 bases fitting TRBD1. Germline lookup yields CDR1 LNHNV and CDR2 YYDKDF (reference sequence). The CDR3 has 15 residues. V shed 5 bases and J 0 bases; nucleotides not matched to a gene: 4.